The 24 T cell receptor beta chains below were found in one sample sequenced in a study of T cell responses to AZD1222 COVID-19 vaccine. The data were produced by immunoSEQ multiplex PCR, yet TCRdb's version contains in-frame clones alone and is incomplete. The sample has about 100,000 clones; about 87% are singletons. The sample consisted of peripheral blood, taken on day 0 of AZD1222 vaccination. Receptors were obtained from an adult in good health.

The V gene is TRBV4-3, the J gene TRBJ1-1, with a tentative D call TRBD1 (5 bases). The V end was cut by 0 bases, the J end by 7 bases, with 6 bases between. This CDR3 has 12 amino acids. Germline lookup yields CDR1 LGHNA and CDR2 YSLEER. CDR3 bases: TGCGCCAGCAGCCAAGAGGGGGTTGAAGCTTTCTTT. This gives the protein CASSQEGVEAFF.

The chain employs TRBV5-4 and TRBJ2-5; the D is unclear. V lost 4 bases, J lost 1 base, and 8 bases lay in between. The germline V gene encodes CDR1 SGHNT and CDR2 YYREEE (reference sequence). This CDR3 region has 13 residues. The CDR3 bases are TGTGCCAGCAGCCTGCGTCTCCAAGAGACCCAGTACTTC. Translating gives CASSLRLQETQYF. The full variable domain, its missing parts supplied by reference TRBV5-4 and TRBJ2-5, is ETGVTQSPTHLIKTRGQQVTLRCSSQSGHNTVSWYQQALGQGPQFIFQYYREEENGRGNFPPRFSGLQFPNYSSELNVNALELDDSALYLCASSLRLQETQYFGPGTRLLVL.

The chain recombines TRBV28 with TRBJ1-4, with TRBD1 as a possible D gene (5 bases). CDR3 length: 16 residues. Germline V gives CDR1 MDHEN, CDR2 SYDVKM. The V end was cut by 5 bases, the J end by 3 bases, with 16 bases between. CDR3 coding DNA: TGTGCCAGCAGTGGCGGGACTCTCCGGCCTAATGAAAAACTGTTTTTT. This encodes CASSGGTLRPNEKLFF.

On this clone itself: One end of the junction is discordant with germline, which a read error may explain. In DNA, the CDR3 is TGTGCCAGCAGCTCTTCGCGAACGGCTAACTCTGGCTACACCTTC. Its translation is CASSSSRTANSGYTF. The chain links TRBV7-9 to TRBJ1-2, with no clear D. CDR1 and CDR2 from the germline V gene are SEHNR and FQNEAQ (reference sequence). The CDR3 runs 15 residues.

The J gene is TRBJ1-3, the V gene TRBV3-1 (or the pseudogene TRBV3-2), with D possibly being TRBD1 (6 bases). This CDR3 comprises 18 residues. The V gene's germline CDR1 is LGHDT and CDR2 YNNKEL (reference sequence). V lost 6 bases to trimming and J lost 0 bases, with 21 bases between them. The CDR3 region is CASSPRAGQLYSGNTIYF. The CDR3 DNA reads as TGTGCCAGCAGTCCAAGGGCCGGACAGCTATACTCTGGAAACACCATATATTTT.

The chain has TRBV11-2 and TRBJ2-1, with 7 bases fitting TRBD2. The length of the CDR3 is 16 residues. CDR1 and CDR2 (germline): SGHAT, FQNNGV. V shed 3 bases and J 2 bases; nucleotides not matched to a gene: 7. CDR3: CASSLFLAVAYNEQFF. The DNA for the CDR3 is TGTGCCAGCAGCTTGTTCCTAGCGGTTGCCTACAATGAGCAGTTCTTC.

The V call is TRBV3-1 (or the pseudogene TRBV3-2), the J call TRBJ2-6; a weak D match, TRBD2 (5 bases). This CDR3 region has 17 residues. Deletions cut 1 base from V and 0 bases from J, with 10 bases between. Germline-derived CDR1 and CDR2 are LGHDT and YNNKEL (reference sequence). The DNA for the CDR3 is TGTGCCAGCAGCCAAGCGGAGGAGAGCTCTGGGGCCAACGTCCTGACTTTC. This encodes CASSQAEESSGANVLTF.

V gene TRBV2 combines with J gene TRBJ1-2, with TRBD1 matching over 7 bases. Per the germline V gene, CDR1 is SNHLY and CDR2 is FYNNEI. Trimming cost V 2 bases and J 6 bases; bases outside gene matches: 6. This CDR3 is built from 14 residues. The CDR3 DNA reads TGTGCCAGCAGTGAATGGACAGGAGGGGATGGCTACACCTTC. Protein: CASSEWTGGDGYTF. The complete variable domain, with remaining parts taken from reference TRBV2 and TRBJ1-2, reads EPEVTQTPSHQVTQMGQEVILRCVPISNHLYFYWYRQILGQKVEFLVSFYNNEISEKSEIFDDQFSVERPDGSNFTLKIRSTKLEDSAMYFCASSEWTGGDGYTFGSGTRLTVV.

The chain has TRBV5-1 and TRBJ2-7; D perhaps matches TRBD2 (5 bases). Germline V CDR1 and CDR2: SGHRS, YFSETQ. The CDR3 length is 13 residues. Trimming left V 4 bases short and J 3 bases short, with 11 bases between. In DNA, the CDR3 is TGCGCCAGCAGCGAGGGCAGGTTCTACGAGCAGTACTTC. Translating it yields CASSEGRFYEQYF.

CDR3 sequence reads: CASSQEVRTNEKLFF. The CDR3 DNA sequence: TGCGCCAGCAGCCAAGAAGTAAGGACTAATGAAAAACTGTTTTTT. The J gene is TRBJ1-4, the V gene TRBV4-3; D gene ambiguous. Germline assignment: CDR1 LGHNA and CDR2 YSLEER. The CDR3 runs 15 residues. Trimming shortened V by 0 bases and J by 2 bases, and 7 bases separated the two germline ends.

J is TRBJ1-2 and V is TRBV29-1, with D tentatively TRBD1 (5 bases). Germline V gene data show CDR1 as SQVTM and CDR2 as ANQGSEA. The CDR3 extends over 11 amino acids. The V gene lost 4 bases and the J gene lost 8 bases, with 11 bases spanning the gap. The CDR3 coding sequence is TGCAGCGTTGGGAGGGGTGGAGGCTACACCTTC. Protein: CSVGRGGGYTF.

The V call is TRBV5-1, the J call TRBJ2-1; D might be TRBD2 (5 bases). Germline V gives CDR1 SGHRS, CDR2 YFSETQ. V shed 3 bases and J shed 6 bases, with 10 bases lying between them. The CDR3 is 13 residues long. CDR3 in amino acids: CASSWAAGNEQFF. Written as DNA, the CDR3 is TGCGCCAGCAGCTGGGCGGCGGGCAATGAGCAGTTCTTC.

This CDR3 is CASRSIPGSYTF. The CDR3, as DNA: TGTGCCAGCAGATCCATACCAGGAAGCTACACCTTC. The chain links TRBV25-1 to TRBJ1-2, with no clear D. The V gene's germline CDR1 is MGHDK and CDR2 SYGVNS. V lost 6 bases, J lost 9 bases, and 14 bases lay in between. This CDR3 is built from 12 residues.

This sequence joins TRBV5-1 and TRBJ1-1; TRBD1 matches 7 bases. V gave up 2 bases and J gave up 4 bases; unmatched junction bases: 8. CDR3 size: 15 residues. The germline V gene encodes CDR1 SGHRS and CDR2 YFSETQ. The CDR3 nucleotides are TGCGCCAGCAGCTTCGCCACAGGGGAATCCACTGAAGCTTTCTTT. As protein: CASSFATGESTEAFF. Based on the CDR3 plus reference TRBV5-1 and TRBJ1-1, the full variable domain is KAGVTQTPRYLIKTRGQQVTLSCSPISGHRSVSWYQQTPGQGLQFLFEYFSETQRNKGNFPGRFSGRQFSNSRSEMNVSTLELGDSALYLCASSFATGESTEAFFGQGTRLTVV.

V and J are TRBV4-1 and TRBJ1-5; no clear D. Germline lookup yields CDR1 MGHRA and CDR2 YSYEKL. The length of the CDR3 is 13 residues. V was clipped by 0 bases and J by 15 bases, with 15 bases between them. CDR3 DNA sequence: TGCGCCAGCAGCCAAGACGACCGATCGACCCGGCATTTT. Its translation: CASSQDDRSTRHF.

This clone was picked up one time. The CDR3 bases are TGTGCCATCAGCCCCGCAGGGACCTCCCCGAATCAGCCCCAGCATTTT. Translated: CAISPAGTSPNQPQHF. The J gene is TRBJ1-5, the V gene TRBV10-3; perhaps TRBD1 as D (5 bases). Germline V gene lookup returns CDR1 ENHRY and CDR2 SYGVKD. V gave up 6 bases and J gave up 4 bases, with 19 bases separating them. This CDR3 region has 16 residues.

The gene calls are TRBV25-1 and TRBJ2-5; perhaps D is TRBD1 or TRBD2 (5 bases each). This CDR3 is built from 13 residues. V lost 4 bases and J 3 bases, leaving 9 bases between the germline ends. Germline V gene lookup returns CDR1 MGHDK and CDR2 SYGVNS. As DNA, the CDR3 is TGTGCCAGCAGTGTAATGGGGGAAGAGACCCAGTACTTC. Its protein is CASSVMGEETQYF.

The chain links TRBV7-9 to TRBJ1-1; D unclear. The CDR3 is 9 residues long. V lost 5 bases to trimming and J lost 11 bases, with 6 bases between them. Germline CDR1 is SEHNR and CDR2 is FQNEAQ (reference sequence). CDR3 sequence (DNA): TGTGCCAGCAGCCCGGAGGCTTTCTTT. Protein product: CASSPEAFF.

V usage is TRBV11-3 and J usage is TRBJ2-5, with D unresolved. The germline V and J ends were trimmed by 4 bases and 5 bases, with 8 bases remaining between them. Germline CDR1 SGHNT, CDR2 YENEEA. This CDR3 is 12 amino acids long. The CDR3 here is CASSSHRETQYF. CDR3 DNA: TGTGCCAGCAGCTCCCACCGGGAGACCCAGTACTTC.

The chain has TRBV3-1 (or the pseudogene TRBV3-2) and TRBJ1-5, with D hard to call. Germline CDR1 and CDR2: LGHDT and YNNKEL (reference sequence). Trimming removed 1 base at V and 2 bases at J, with 6 bases between. This CDR3 is built from 14 residues. Here the CDR3 reads CASSQGGGNQPQHF. The CDR3 region has the DNA TGTGCCAGCAGCCAAGGGGGTGGCAATCAGCCCCAGCATTTT.

Regarding this clone: Distinct nucleotide sequences in the sample also encode this CDR3. The chain uses TRBV7-9 and TRBJ2-1; D is perhaps TRBD1 (6 bases). Germline CDR1 is SEHNR and CDR2 is FQNEAQ (reference sequence). The CDR3 contains 12 residues. V dropped 1 base and J dropped 9 bases, with 7 bases sitting between them. This CDR3 reads CASSLVGGEQFF. The CDR3 DNA follows: TGTGCCAGCAGCTTAGTAGGGGGTGAGCAGTTCTTC.

This sequence joins TRBV4-2 and TRBJ1-6; possibly TRBD1 for D (5 bases). The germline V gene has CDR1 LGHNA and CDR2 YNFKEQ. V gave up 1 base and J gave up 6 bases, with 13 bases separating them. The CDR3 loop spans 16 amino acids. This CDR3 reads CASSQGGGTVNSPLHF. CDR3 coding DNA: TGTGCCAGCAGCCAAGGAGGCGGGACGGTTAATTCACCCCTCCACTTT.

The gene calls are TRBV29-1 and TRBJ2-1, with a weak D call TRBD2 (6 bases). The CDR3 totals 12 residues. The germline V gene encodes CDR1 SQVTM and CDR2 ANQGSEA. Trimming took 7 bases from V and 8 from J, leaving 15 bases between them. This CDR3 reads CSALGGGDEQFF. CDR3 sequence (DNA): TGCAGCGCGCTCGGGGGAGGCGATGAGCAGTTCTTC.

This chain joins TRBV5-1 and TRBJ2-3; D unclear. CDR1 is SGHRS and CDR2 is YFSETQ in the germline V gene. V was shortened by 0 bases and J by 0 bases, with 11 bases between the two germline ends. The CDR3 length is 16 residues. The CDR3 region is CASSLVVLTSTDTQYF. The DNA for the CDR3 is TGCGCCAGCAGCTTGGTAGTTTTAACTAGCACAGATACGCAGTATTTT.